The rows below give T cell receptor beta chains drawn from one sample of a study of blood T cell repertoires in COVID-19. Libraries were prepared by immunoSEQ multiplex PCR; TCRdb keeps only in-frame clonotypes and omits some of them. The data show some 130,000 clones, around 89% seen once. Input material: peripheral blood. Every receptor here comes from a man aged 50-60 years with acute or convalescent COVID-19. Each CDR3 is given without its conserved first and last residue. Some rows mark clone size as missing; the rest say once, few, many or name a class of expanded clone.

v_call	clone_size	cdr3_aa
TRBV12-3/TRBV12-4	NA	ASDRDGGELF
TRBV5-4	once	ASSRESNQPQH
TRBV6-5	NA	ASGHRNTEAF
TRBV12-3/TRBV12-4	NA	ASRSGFTDTQY
TRBV5-3	NA	ARSFRTSSSYNEQF
TRBV18	NA	ASSPQGVGANEQF
TRBV18	NA	ASSSLTEAF
TRBV6-2/TRBV6-3	NA	ASSYGRETQY
TRBV28	NA	ASSTNPGVRTLSPLH
TRBV5-1	once	ASSLGGGYGYT
TRBV11-3	NA	ASSLRDNPSYEQY
TRBV3-1/TRBV3-2	NA	ASSREGTSNTGELF
TRBV30	NA	AWERGPYPGTQY
TRBV9	NA	ASSATANSIIIY
TRBV7-2	NA	ASSFFGGQY
TRBV6-5	NA	ASSYSGAASYEQY
TRBV6-2/TRBV6-3	few	ASSITAAYEQY
TRBV3-1/TRBV3-2	NA	ASSPGTGGETQY
TRBV11-2	NA	ASSLVLGREGTEAF
TRBV30	NA	AWSKSGGGTDTQY
TRBV5-1	NA	ASSLGGGSGNTIY
TRBV19	NA	ASSISTTNEKLF
TRBV30	NA	ACQGALNSPLH
TRBV19	NA	ASSQGTTYQETQY
TRBV7-9	once	ASSTDRPYEQY
TRBV7-9	NA	ASSGYGGEAF
TRBV7-9	NA	ASSIHRDNTEAF
TRBV6-5	NA	ASRRQVGDYGYT
TRBV10-3	NA	AIRQGLSDYGYT
TRBV30	NA	ALDRGAVRTEAF
TRBV29-1	NA	SERDRGTDTQY
TRBV5-4	NA	ASSDGTVGNGYT
TRBV11-2	few	ASSLKFGVSHTEAF
TRBV19	NA	ASSSKSGGSNNEQF
TRBV5-1	NA	ASSLDGGQNTIY
TRBV18	NA	ASSRDRESLRYT
TRBV29-1	NA	SASQGANTEAF
TRBV27	NA	ASSLFGGQKYQETQY
TRBV6-6	NA	ASTPPGRPNYGYT
TRBV19	NA	ASVDRETGNTIY
TRBV18	NA	ASSPAPPYMNTEAF
TRBV24-1	NA	ATSDPRTGNNYGYT
TRBV5-6	NA	ASSLYLAVYEQY